This entry lists 8 T cell receptor beta chains sequenced from one sample in a study of Ad26.COV2.S vaccination and SARS-CoV-2 variants. TCRdb's table, derived via immunoSEQ multiplex PCR, lists solely in-frame clones and lacks some. The repertoire holds about 140,000 clones, with 86% as singletons. The material sequenced was peripheral blood, taken after recovery from COVID-19. The source of these receptors is a human donor who had recovered from COVID-19.

The chain carries TRBV10-2 and TRBJ1-5; D is uncertain. This CDR3 comprises 14 residues. Germline-derived CDR1 and CDR2 are WSHSY and SAAADI. The V and J ends lost 4 bases and 3 bases respectively, with 10 bases between them. CDR3 amino acids: CASSVETNNQPQHF. The CDR3 DNA follows: TGCGCCAGCAGTGTTGAGACAAACAATCAGCCCCAGCATTTT.

This rearrangement joins TRBV28 to TRBJ2-7; D is unclear. CDR3 length: 13 residues. V was cut by 3 bases and J by 2 bases, with 8 bases left in between. Germline V lookup: CDR1 MDHEN, CDR2 SYDVKM. DNA for the CDR3: TGTGCCAGCAGTTTCCCTCTCACCTACGAGCAGTACTTC. As protein: CASSFPLTYEQYF.

The genes are TRBV18 and TRBJ2-1; the D call may be TRBD1 or TRBD2 (5 bases each). V was shortened by 4 bases and J by 0 bases, with 10 bases between the two germline ends. CDR3 size: 15 residues. In germline, CDR1 is KGHSH, CDR2 LQKENI. The chain's CDR3 is CASSRGDSSYNEQFF. The DNA for the CDR3 is TGTGCCAGCTCACGAGGGGATAGCTCCTACAATGAGCAGTTCTTC.

This sequence joins TRBV19 and TRBJ1-1; D is perhaps TRBD1 (6 bases). The germline gives CDR1 LNHDA, CDR2 SQIVND (reference sequence). V dropped 5 bases and J dropped 10 bases, with 17 bases sitting between them. The CDR3 runs 13 residues. The CDR3 spells CASSHGTPKRAFF. The CDR3 DNA sequence: TGTGCCAGTAGTCACGGGACACCCAAGAGAGCTTTCTTT.

The chain links TRBV6-6 to TRBJ1-5; D ambiguous. CDR1 and CDR2 from the germline V gene are MNHNY and SVGAGI (reference sequence). There are 12 residues in the CDR3. The V end lost 7 bases, the J end lost 0 bases, and 4 bases lay between the germline ends. Written as DNA, the CDR3 is TGTGCCAGCATGAGTAGCAATCAGCCCCAGCATTTT. Translated: CASMSSNQPQHF.

This rearrangement joins TRBV21-1 to TRBJ2-1; the table assigns TRBD1, which was not confirmed against the DNA. TRBV21-1 is a documented pseudogene. The CDR3 covers 19 residues. The CDR3 here is CASSKERFYGPRVYNEQFF. CDR3 nucleotides: TGTGCCAGCAGCAAAGAGCGATTCTACGGCCCCAGGGTATACAATGAGCAGTTCTTC.

The chain uses TRBV5-6 and TRBJ2-7, with D perhaps TRBD1 (6 bases). Germline loops: CDR1 SGHDT, CDR2 YYEEEE. V gave up 4 bases and J gave up 6 bases, with 17 bases separating them. CDR3 length: 14 residues. The CDR3 DNA reads as TGTGCCAGCAGCAGCCCGGAGACAGGCTGCGAGCAGTACTTC. Protein product: CASSSPETGCEQYF.

CDR3 bases: TGCGCCAGCAGCCCTACATCAACTAATGAAAAACTGTTTTTT. It specifies CASSPTSTNEKLFF. J is TRBJ1-4 and V is TRBV5-1; D call uncertain. In germline, CDR1 is SGHRS, CDR2 YFSETQ. V lost 4 bases to trimming and J lost 0 bases, with 7 bases between them. There are 14 residues in the CDR3.